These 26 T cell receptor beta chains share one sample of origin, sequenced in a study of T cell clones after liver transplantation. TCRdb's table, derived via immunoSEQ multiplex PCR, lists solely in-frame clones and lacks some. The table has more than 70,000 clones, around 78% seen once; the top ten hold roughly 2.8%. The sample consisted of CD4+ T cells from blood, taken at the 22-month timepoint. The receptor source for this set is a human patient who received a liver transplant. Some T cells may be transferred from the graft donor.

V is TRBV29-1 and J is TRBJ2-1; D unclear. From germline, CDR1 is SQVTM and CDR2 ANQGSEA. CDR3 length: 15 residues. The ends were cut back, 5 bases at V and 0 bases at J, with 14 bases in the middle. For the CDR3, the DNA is TGCAGCGTTACCTCGAGCGAGAGCTCCTACAATGAGCAGTTCTTC. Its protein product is CSVTSSESSYNEQFF.

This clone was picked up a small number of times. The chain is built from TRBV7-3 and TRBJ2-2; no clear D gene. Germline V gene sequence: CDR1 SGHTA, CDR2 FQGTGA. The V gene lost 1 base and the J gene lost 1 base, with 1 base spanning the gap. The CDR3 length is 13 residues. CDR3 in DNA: TGTGCCAGCAGCTTAAGGAACACCGGGGAGCTGTTTTTT. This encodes CASSLRNTGELFF.

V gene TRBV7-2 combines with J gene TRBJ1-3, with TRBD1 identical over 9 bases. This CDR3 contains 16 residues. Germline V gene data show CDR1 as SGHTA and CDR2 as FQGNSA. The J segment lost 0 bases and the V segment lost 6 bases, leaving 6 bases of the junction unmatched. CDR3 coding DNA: TGTGCCAGCAGAGGGACAGGGAGCTTCTCTGGAAACACCATATATTTT. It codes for CASRGTGSFSGNTIYF.

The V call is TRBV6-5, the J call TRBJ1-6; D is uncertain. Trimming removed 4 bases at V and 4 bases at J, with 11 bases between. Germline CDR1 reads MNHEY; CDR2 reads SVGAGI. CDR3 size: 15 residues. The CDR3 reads CASSLGSRYNSPLHF. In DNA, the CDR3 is TGTGCCAGCAGTTTGGGGTCGAGGTATAATTCACCCCTCCACTTT.

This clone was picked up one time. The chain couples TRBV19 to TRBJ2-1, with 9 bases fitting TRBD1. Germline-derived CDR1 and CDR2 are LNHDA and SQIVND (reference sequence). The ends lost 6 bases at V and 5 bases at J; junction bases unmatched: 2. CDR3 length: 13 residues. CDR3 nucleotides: TGTGCCAGTAGCAGGGACAGGGACAATGAGCAGTTCTTC. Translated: CASSRDRDNEQFF. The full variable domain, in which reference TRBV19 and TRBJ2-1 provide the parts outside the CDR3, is DGGITQSPKYLFRKEGQNVTLSCEQNLNHDAMYWYRQDPGQGLRLIYYSQIVNDFQKGDIAEGYSVSREKKESFPLTVTSAQKNPTAFYLCASSRDRDNEQFFGPGTRLTVL.

The CDR3 loop is CASSLGGKYEQYF. For the CDR3, the DNA is TGTGCCAGCAGCTTAGGGGGAAAATACGAGCAGTACTTC. The V call is TRBV7-2, the J call TRBJ2-7; D call uncertain. CDR3 length equals 13 residues. V gave up 1 base and J gave up 4 bases, with 8 bases separating them. The V gene's germline CDR1 is SGHTA and CDR2 FQGNSA. Together with reference TRBV7-2 and TRBJ2-7, the CDR3 gives the full variable domain: GAGVSQSPSNKVTEKGKDVELRCDPISGHTALYWYRQSLGQGLEFLIYFQGNSAPDKSGLPSDRFSAERTGGSVSTLTIQRTQQEDSAVYLCASSLGGKYEQYFGPGTRLTVT.

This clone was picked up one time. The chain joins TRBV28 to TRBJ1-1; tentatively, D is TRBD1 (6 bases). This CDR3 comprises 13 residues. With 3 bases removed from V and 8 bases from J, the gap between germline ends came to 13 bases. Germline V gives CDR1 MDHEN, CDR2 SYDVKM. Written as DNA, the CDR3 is TGTGCCAGCAGTTTTCGGACAGCTTGGGAAGCTTTCTTT. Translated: CASSFRTAWEAFF.

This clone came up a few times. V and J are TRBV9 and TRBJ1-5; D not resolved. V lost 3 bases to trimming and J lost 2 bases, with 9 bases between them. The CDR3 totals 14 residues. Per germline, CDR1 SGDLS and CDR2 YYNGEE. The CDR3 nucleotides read TGTGCCAGCAGCGCCGCCGGTGGCAATCAGCCCCAGCATTTT. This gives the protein CASSAAGGNQPQHF.

CDR3 sequence (DNA): TGTGCCAGCAGCCCCCGCTCCCTCTACGAGCAGTACTTC. Its translation is CASSPRSLYEQYF. The J gene is TRBJ2-7, the V gene TRBV7-9; no reliable D call. Germline CDR1 is SEHNR and CDR2 is FQNEAQ (reference sequence). The CDR3 sequence is 13 residues long. Trimming cost V 5 bases and J 3 bases, with 11 bases left between them.

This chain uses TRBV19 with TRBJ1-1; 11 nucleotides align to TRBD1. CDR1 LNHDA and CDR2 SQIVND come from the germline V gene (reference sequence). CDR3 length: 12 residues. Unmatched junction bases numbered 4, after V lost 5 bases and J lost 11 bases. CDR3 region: CASSVGQGVAFF. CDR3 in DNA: TGTGCCAGTAGTGTGGGACAGGGGGTTGCTTTCTTT.

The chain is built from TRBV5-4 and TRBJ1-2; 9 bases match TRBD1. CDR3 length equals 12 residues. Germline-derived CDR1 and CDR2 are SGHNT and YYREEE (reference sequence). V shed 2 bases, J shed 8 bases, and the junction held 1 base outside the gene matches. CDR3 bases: TGTGCCAGCAGCTTAACAGGGGGCGGCTACACCTTC. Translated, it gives CASSLTGGGYTF.

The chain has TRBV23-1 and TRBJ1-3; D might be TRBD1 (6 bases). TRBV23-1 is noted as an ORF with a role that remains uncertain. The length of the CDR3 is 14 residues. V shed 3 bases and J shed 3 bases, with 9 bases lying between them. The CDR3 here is CASSHKGDGNTIYF. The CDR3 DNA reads TGCGCCAGCAGTCACAAGGGGGATGGAAACACCATATATTTT.

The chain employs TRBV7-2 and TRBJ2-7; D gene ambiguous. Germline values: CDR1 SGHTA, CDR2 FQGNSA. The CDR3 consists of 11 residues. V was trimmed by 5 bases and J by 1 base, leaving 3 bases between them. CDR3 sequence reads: CASSRSYEQYF. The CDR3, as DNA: TGTGCCAGCAGCCGGTCCTACGAGCAGTACTTC.

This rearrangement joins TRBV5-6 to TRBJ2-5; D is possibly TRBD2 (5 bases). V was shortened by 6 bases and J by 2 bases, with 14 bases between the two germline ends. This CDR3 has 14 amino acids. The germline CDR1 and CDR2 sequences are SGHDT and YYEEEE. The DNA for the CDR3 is TGTGCCAGCACCCGAGCGGAGAAGCAAGAGACCCAGTACTTC. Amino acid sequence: CASTRAEKQETQYF.

CDR3 residues: CASSALTGGFPLGEKLFF. The CDR3 DNA sequence: TGTGCCAGTAGTGCTCTGACAGGGGGTTTCCCACTGGGTGAAAAACTGTTTTTT. The chain uses TRBV19 and TRBJ1-4; TRBD1 agrees at 9 bases. The CDR3 is 18 residues long. CDR1 is LNHDA and CDR2 is SQIVND in the germline V gene (reference sequence). With 5 bases clipped from V and 7 bases from J, the junction kept 17 bases outside the gene matches.

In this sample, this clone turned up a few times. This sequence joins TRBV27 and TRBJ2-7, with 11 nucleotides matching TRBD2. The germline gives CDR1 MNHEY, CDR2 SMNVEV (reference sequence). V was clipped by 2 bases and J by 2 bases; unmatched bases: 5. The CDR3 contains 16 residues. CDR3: CASSLKGTSGAYEQYF. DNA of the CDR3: TGTGCCAGCAGTTTAAAGGGGACTAGCGGTGCCTACGAGCAGTACTTC.

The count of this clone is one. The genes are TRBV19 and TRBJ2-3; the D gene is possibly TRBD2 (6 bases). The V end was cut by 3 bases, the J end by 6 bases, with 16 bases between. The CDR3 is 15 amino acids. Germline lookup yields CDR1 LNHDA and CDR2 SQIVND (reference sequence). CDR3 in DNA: TGTGCCAGTAGTATGGAAACCGTGGAGGGGGATACGCAGTATTTT. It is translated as CASSMETVEGDTQYF.

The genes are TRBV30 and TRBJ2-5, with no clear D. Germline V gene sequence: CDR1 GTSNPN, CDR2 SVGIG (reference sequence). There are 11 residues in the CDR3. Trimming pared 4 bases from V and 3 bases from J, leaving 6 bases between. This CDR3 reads CAWTLKETQYF. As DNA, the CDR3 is TGTGCCTGGACGCTTAAAGAGACCCAGTACTTC.

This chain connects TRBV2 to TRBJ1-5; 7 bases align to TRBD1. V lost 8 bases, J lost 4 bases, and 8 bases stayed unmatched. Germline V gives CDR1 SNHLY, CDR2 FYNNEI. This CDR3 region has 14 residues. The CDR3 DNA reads TGTGCCAGCGGGGCCGACAGGGTAAATCAGCCCCAGCATTTT. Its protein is CASGADRVNQPQHF.

The CDR3 loop is CASRPFGGGPNEQYF. The CDR3 nucleotides are TGTGCCAGCAGACCCTTTGGGGGGGGGCCCAACGAGCAGTACTTC. The chain couples TRBV6-5 to TRBJ2-7, with D possibly TRBD2 on 7 matching bases. V lost 6 bases and J lost 5, with 20 bases in between. Germline V gene lookup returns CDR1 MNHEY and CDR2 SVGAGI. This CDR3 has 15 residues.

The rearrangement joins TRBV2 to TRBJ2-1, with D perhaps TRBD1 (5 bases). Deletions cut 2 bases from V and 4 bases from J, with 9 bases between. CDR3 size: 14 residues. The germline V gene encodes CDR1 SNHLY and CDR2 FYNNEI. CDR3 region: CASSERQTYNEQFF. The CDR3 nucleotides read TGTGCCAGCAGTGAAAGACAGACATACAATGAGCAGTTCTTC.

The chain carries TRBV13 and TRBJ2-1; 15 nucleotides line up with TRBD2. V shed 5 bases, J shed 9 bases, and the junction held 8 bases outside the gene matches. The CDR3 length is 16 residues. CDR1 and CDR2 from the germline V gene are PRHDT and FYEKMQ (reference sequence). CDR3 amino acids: CASSIRTSGGAGEQFF. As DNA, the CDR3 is TGTGCCAGCAGCATCCGGACTAGCGGGGGGGCCGGTGAGCAGTTCTTC.

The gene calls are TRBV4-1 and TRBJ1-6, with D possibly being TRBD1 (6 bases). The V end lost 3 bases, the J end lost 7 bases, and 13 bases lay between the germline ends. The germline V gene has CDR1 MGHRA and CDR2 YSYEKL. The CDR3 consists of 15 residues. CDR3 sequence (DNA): TGCGCCAGCAGCCAGAACAGGGTTATGAATTCACCCCTCCACTTT. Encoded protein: CASSQNRVMNSPLHF.

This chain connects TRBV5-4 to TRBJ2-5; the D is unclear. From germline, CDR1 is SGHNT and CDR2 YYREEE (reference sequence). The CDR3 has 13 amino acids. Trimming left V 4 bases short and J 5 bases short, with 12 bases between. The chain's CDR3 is CASSPVGLETQYF. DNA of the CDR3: TGTGCCAGCAGCCCCGTTGGGCTGGAGACCCAGTACTTC.

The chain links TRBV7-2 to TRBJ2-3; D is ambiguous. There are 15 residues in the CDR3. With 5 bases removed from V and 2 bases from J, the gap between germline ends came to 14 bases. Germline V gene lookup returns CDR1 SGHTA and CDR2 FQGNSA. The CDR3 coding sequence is TGTGCCAGCAGCCCCAGGTCCCAGGCCACAGATACGCAGTATTTT. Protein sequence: CASSPRSQATDTQYF.

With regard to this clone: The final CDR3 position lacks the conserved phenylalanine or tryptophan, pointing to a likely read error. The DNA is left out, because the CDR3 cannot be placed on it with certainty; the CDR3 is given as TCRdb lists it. The CDR3 spells CASSLPGGSPPEI. The chain has TRBV28 and TRBJ1-1. The CDR3 sequence runs 13 residues, both termini included. Germline V gene data show CDR1 as MDHEN and CDR2 as SYDVKM.